Given below is one T cell receptor beta chain in context. Germline V lookup: CDR1 MNHNS, CDR2 SASEGT. V was trimmed by 2 bases and J by 3 bases, leaving 14 bases between them. The CDR3 loop spans 15 amino acids. These data come from a study of blood T cell repertoires in COVID-19. Across the whole study: Sites in the United States, Italy and Spain provided acute and convalescent COVID-19 samples.

Those enrolled, adults aged roughly 18 to 89 years, came from about two dozen US areas. Participants had their cohort set by participant-reported clinical history. Method: immunoSEQ multiplex PCR; TCRdb's copy keeps in-frame clones and lacks some. Among more than 110,000 clones listed, about 84% were seen once. This TCR was recovered from a young woman who had been exposed to COVID-19. This chain joins TRBV6-1 and TRBJ2-7, with D perhaps TRBD1 (6 bases). The sequencing input was PBMCs or T cells enriched from blood (not recorded which). The CDR3 reads CASSEIPGVLYEQYF. As DNA, the CDR3 is TGTGCCAGCAGTGAAATCCCAGGGGTCCTCTACGAGCAGTACTTC.